The 27 T cell receptor beta chains below come from one sample, sequenced in a study of graft-versus-host responses after intestinal transplantation. Using immunoSEQ multiplex PCR, the repertoire was profiled, and TCRdb retains in-frame clones only, with some absent. The sample has more than 13,000 clones; under 70% are singletons. Intraepithelial plus lamina propria lymphocytes were released by processing graft tissue. This specimen consisted of ileum tissue, obtained 650 to 700 days after intestinal transplantation. Source of these receptors: a human patient who received an intestinal transplant, so some T cells may come from the graft donor.

The J gene is TRBJ2-3, the V gene TRBV27, with 8 bases identical to TRBD1. The ends lost 7 bases at V and 3 bases at J; junction bases unmatched: 9. This CDR3 contains 15 residues. Germline V gives CDR1 MNHEY, CDR2 SMNVEV (reference sequence). The CDR3 DNA is TGTGCCAGCACGTCGCCCCACAGGGGGACAGATACGCAGTATTTT. Translated: CASTSPHRGTDTQYF.

The sample holds a few counts of this clone. The V call is TRBV5-1, the J call TRBJ2-3, with D possibly matching TRBD1 (6 bases). V lost 5 bases and J lost 0, with 7 bases in between. Germline V gives CDR1 SGHRS, CDR2 YFSETQ. The CDR3 is 13 amino acids. The CDR3 bases are TGCGCCAGCAGTGGGACAAGCACAGATACGCAGTATTTT. Encoded protein: CASSGTSTDTQYF.

The genes are TRBV15 and TRBJ2-2; possible D gene TRBD2, 6 bases. The CDR3 totals 15 residues. The germline CDR1 and CDR2 sequences are LNHNV and YYDKDF (reference sequence). V lost 6 bases and J lost 1, with 12 bases in between. CDR3: CATRRVGGNTGELFF. The CDR3 bases are TGTGCCACCAGGCGGGTCGGGGGGAACACCGGGGAGCTGTTTTTT.

The chain joins TRBV4-3 to TRBJ1-2; 8 nucleotides agree with TRBD1. The CDR3 runs 15 residues. Germline lookup yields CDR1 LGHNA and CDR2 YSLEER. Trimming cost V 3 bases and J 5 bases; bases outside gene matches: 8. The CDR3 DNA sequence: TGCGCCAGCAGCCAGGGGCCAGGGGGCGGGTATGGCTACACCTTC. Residues: CASSQGPGGGYGYTF.

CDR3 bases: TGTGCCATCAGGACAGGATCCTACGAGCAGTACTTC. Translation: CAIRTGSYEQYF. The chain carries TRBV10-3 and TRBJ2-7, with a weak D call TRBD1 (6 bases). The CDR3 covers 12 residues. V was trimmed by 6 bases and J by 1 base, leaving 7 bases between them. Germline V CDR1 and CDR2: ENHRY, SYGVKD.

The chain is built from TRBV4-3 and TRBJ2-1; no reliable D call. Per the germline V gene, CDR1 is LGHNA and CDR2 is YSLEER. There are 16 residues in the CDR3. V lost 4 bases to trimming and J lost 1 base, with 14 bases between them. The CDR3 spells CASSPEDNNSYNEQFF. The DNA of the CDR3 is TGCGCCAGCAGCCCAGAAGACAACAATTCCTACAATGAGCAGTTCTTC.

This chain links TRBV5-1 with TRBJ1-2; TRBD1 agrees at 7 bases. There are 14 residues in the CDR3. V lost 2 bases to trimming and J lost 4 bases; unmatched junction nucleotides: 5. Germline V gene sequence: CDR1 SGHRS, CDR2 YFSETQ. The CDR3 loop is CASSLGTDSYGYTF. As DNA, the CDR3 is TGCGCCAGCAGCTTAGGGACAGATTCCTATGGCTACACCTTC.

In its sample, this clone was seen a few times. The J gene is TRBJ2-7, the V gene TRBV4-3; TRBD1 matches at 11 bases. This CDR3 contains 16 residues. V lost 0 bases to trimming and J lost 3 bases; unmatched junction nucleotides: 4. Germline lookup yields CDR1 LGHNA and CDR2 YSLEER. This CDR3 is CASSQEMGTGGYEQYF. The DNA for the CDR3 is TGCGCCAGCAGCCAAGAGATGGGGACAGGGGGCTACGAGCAGTACTTC.

The chain has TRBV5-6 and TRBJ2-3; the match to TRBD2 covers 9 bases. Germline CDR1 is SGHDT and CDR2 is YYEEEE. With 0 bases clipped from V and 2 bases from J, the junction kept 4 bases outside the gene matches. This CDR3 contains 16 residues. The CDR3 reads CASSLGLAGITDTQYF. The CDR3 nucleotides read TGTGCCAGCAGCTTGGGTCTAGCGGGGATCACAGATACGCAGTATTTT.

V is TRBV5-5 and J is TRBJ2-5, with a tentative D call TRBD1 (5 bases). V was trimmed by 3 bases and J by 7 bases, leaving 25 bases between them. CDR3 length equals 17 residues. Per the germline V gene, CDR1 is SGHKS and CDR2 is YYEKEE (reference sequence). CDR3 sequence: CASSSVRTAVQRGTQYF. Here the CDR3 DNA reads TGTGCCAGCAGCTCGGTTAGGACGGCGGTTCAAAGGGGGACCCAGTACTTC.

V gene TRBV7-2 combines with J gene TRBJ2-1, with 9 bases identical to TRBD2. The CDR3 sequence is 16 residues long. Germline V gene lookup returns CDR1 SGHTA and CDR2 FQGNSA. J was trimmed by 4 bases and V by 5 bases; bases with no gene match: 9. CDR3 sequence (DNA): TGTGCCAGCAGCGTATCTGGGGCGGGGGGGTACAATGAGCAGTTCTTC. Translating it yields CASSVSGAGGYNEQFF.

The chain couples TRBV19 to TRBJ2-7; 8 nucleotides line up with TRBD1. V dropped 4 bases and J dropped 1; count of bases not matched to a gene: 9. The germline CDR1 and CDR2 sequences are LNHDA and SQIVND (reference sequence). CDR3 size: 16 residues. The CDR3 sequence is CASSRRQGTPSYEQYF. CDR3 nucleotide sequence: TGTGCCAGTAGTAGGCGACAGGGGACCCCTTCCTACGAGCAGTACTTC.

The CDR3 bases are TGTGCCAGCAGCCAAGGCCGACAGGGAAGGAACTATGGCTACACCTTC. It encodes CASSQGRQGRNYGYTF. V is TRBV5-6 and J is TRBJ1-2, with 7 bases identical to TRBD1. Germline-derived CDR1 and CDR2 are SGHDT and YYEEEE. CDR3 length: 16 amino acids. Trimming removed 4 bases from V and 2 bases from J; junction bases left unmatched: 11.

V usage is TRBV5-4 and J usage is TRBJ2-1, with 7 bases fitting TRBD2. The CDR3 is 15 residues long. V lost 2 bases, J lost 9 bases, and 11 bases stayed unmatched. The germline CDR1 and CDR2 sequences are SGHNT and YYREEE (reference sequence). CDR3 amino acids: CASSFLGAGLIEQFF. DNA of the CDR3: TGTGCCAGCAGCTTCCTCGGAGCGGGGTTGATTGAGCAGTTCTTC. The full variable domain, rest sourced from reference TRBV5-4 and TRBJ2-1, is ETGVTQSPTHLIKTRGQQVTLRCSSQSGHNTVSWYQQALGQGPQFIFQYYREEENGRGNFPPRFSGLQFPNYSSELNVNALELDDSALYLCASSFLGAGLIEQFFGPGTRLTVL.

The gene calls are TRBV7-8 and TRBJ2-5; TRBD2 is a possible D gene (7 bases). This CDR3 has 14 residues. Trimming shortened V by 7 bases and J by 5 bases, and 17 bases separated the two germline ends. The germline V gene has CDR1 SGHVS and CDR2 FQNEAQ. The CDR3: CASTEGGAWETQYF. In DNA form, the CDR3 reads TGTGCCAGCACCGAAGGGGGGGCCTGGGAGACCCAGTACTTC.

The CDR3 region is CASNYREGYGYTF. The CDR3 DNA reads TGTGCCAGTAATTACAGGGAGGGCTATGGCTACACCTTC. This chain uses TRBV19 with TRBJ1-2; TRBD1 is a possible D gene (6 bases). Trimming took 7 bases from V and 4 from J, leaving 13 bases between them. The CDR3 extends over 13 amino acids. Germline loops: CDR1 LNHDA, CDR2 SQIVND (reference sequence). The full variable domain, in which reference TRBV19 and TRBJ1-2 provide the parts outside the CDR3, is DGGITQSPKYLFRKEGQNVTLSCEQNLNHDAMYWYRQDPGQGLRLIYYSQIVNDFQKGDIAEGYSVSREKKESFPLTVTSAQKNPTAFYLCASNYREGYGYTFGSGTRLTVV.

The V and J genes are TRBV4-1 and TRBJ1-4; D not certain. The ends were cut back, 4 bases at V and 4 bases at J, with 10 bases in the middle. Germline V lookup: CDR1 MGHRA, CDR2 YSYEKL. The CDR3 extends over 14 amino acids. The CDR3 spells CASSPRRSNEKLFF. For the CDR3, the DNA is TGCGCCAGCAGCCCACGACGGAGTAATGAAAAACTGTTTTTT.

This chain connects TRBV5-4 to TRBJ2-7; the D gene is possibly TRBD1 (6 bases). The CDR3 sequence is 14 residues long. Trimming shortened V by 4 bases and J by 0 bases, and 11 bases separated the two germline ends. Germline lookup yields CDR1 SGHNT and CDR2 YYREEE (reference sequence). The CDR3 is CASSPRQDSYEQYF. The CDR3 DNA follows: TGTGCCAGCAGCCCGAGACAGGACTCCTACGAGCAGTACTTC.

The chain uses TRBV5-6 and TRBJ1-1; 9 nucleotides match TRBD1. CDR1 is SGHDT and CDR2 is YYEEEE in the germline V gene. The CDR3 has 17 residues. Unmatched junction bases numbered 12, after V lost 1 base and J lost 5 bases. CDR3 in amino acids: CASSLILQGALGTEAFF. In DNA, the CDR3 is TGTGCCAGCAGCTTGATCCTACAGGGGGCATTGGGGACTGAAGCTTTCTTT.

CDR3 coding DNA: TGTGCCAGCAGTGAATGGGGCCGGATTAATGAAAAACTGTTTTTT. Protein sequence: CASSEWGRINEKLFF. V and J are TRBV2 and TRBJ1-4; a possible D gene is TRBD1 (5 bases). Germline CDR1 is SNHLY and CDR2 is FYNNEI. This CDR3 comprises 15 residues. The V gene lost 2 bases and the J gene lost 4 bases, with 11 bases spanning the gap.

V and J are TRBV27 and TRBJ1-2, with a possible D match to TRBD1 (5 bases). This CDR3 contains 13 residues. Per germline, CDR1 MNHEY and CDR2 SMNVEV (reference sequence). The V end was cut by 6 bases, the J end by 4 bases, with 12 bases between. DNA of the CDR3: TGTGCCAGCAGCTTGGACACTTCCTATGGCTACACCTTC. It encodes CASSLDTSYGYTF.

The rearrangement links TRBV4-1 to TRBJ2-7; D call uncertain. V gave up 4 bases and J gave up 7 bases, with 20 bases separating them. Germline V gene lookup returns CDR1 MGHRA and CDR2 YSYEKL. The CDR3 has 15 amino acids. CDR3 region: CASSRETAPRVEQYF. The CDR3 DNA sequence: TGCGCCAGCAGCCGCGAGACCGCCCCTCGGGTGGAGCAGTACTTC.

This clone has only a few counts. V gene TRBV29-1 combines with J gene TRBJ2-1; D is perhaps TRBD2 (6 bases). The CDR3 has 14 amino acids. The germline V gene has CDR1 SQVTM and CDR2 ANQGSEA. Trimming stripped 3 bases from V and 4 bases from J, with 13 bases between. CDR3 residues: CSVEGLAEYNEQFF. CDR3 nucleotide sequence: TGCAGCGTTGAGGGGTTAGCGGAGTACAATGAGCAGTTCTTC.

The rearrangement uses TRBV19 and TRBJ2-2, with TRBD1 matching over 7 bases. Germline loops: CDR1 LNHDA, CDR2 SQIVND (reference sequence). Trimming took 7 bases from V and 7 from J; bases not matched to a gene: 6. The CDR3 is 13 amino acids. This chain's CDR3 is CASKDRLHGELFF. The CDR3 nucleotides are TGTGCCAGTAAGGACAGGCTACACGGGGAGCTGTTTTTT.

This clone appeared a few times. This specimen includes other DNA sequences encoding the same CDR3. The chain's CDR3 is CASSYDRGGYTF. In DNA form, the CDR3 reads TGTGCCAGCAGTTACGATAGGGGTGGCTACACCTTC. V and J are TRBV6-6 and TRBJ1-2, with D possibly being TRBD1 (5 bases). The CDR3 consists of 12 residues. V was pared by 2 bases and J by 7 bases, with 8 bases between. The V gene's germline CDR1 is MNHNY and CDR2 SVGAGI (reference sequence).

The J gene is TRBJ2-3, the V gene TRBV6-4, with TRBD2 identical over 8 bases. V was clipped by 3 bases and J by 2 bases; unmatched bases: 1. The CDR3 covers 14 residues. CDR1 and CDR2 (germline): MRHNA, SNTAGT. The CDR3 spells CASSDSGATDTQYF. CDR3 sequence (DNA): TGTGCCAGCAGTGATAGCGGGGCCACAGATACGCAGTATTTT.

Here the CDR3 DNA reads TGTGCCAGCAGCGTAGCCCCAGGAGGGGCGGTTAGGTCACCCCTCCACTTT. Residues: CASSVAPGGAVRSPLHF. This chain uses TRBV9 with TRBJ1-6; D is perhaps TRBD1 (5 bases). The length of the CDR3 is 17 residues. Germline V gives CDR1 SGDLS, CDR2 YYNGEE. Trimming took 0 bases from V and 10 from J, leaving 20 bases between them.